This T cell receptor beta chain is from a study of response to subunit inactivated influenza vaccine. In germline, CDR1 is SGHTA, CDR2 FQGNSA. J was trimmed by 8 bases and V by 7 bases; bases with no gene match: 7. The CDR3 sequence is 12 residues long. MiXCR, run by TCRdb on the RT-PCR reads, gives a single entry per CDR3 protein. Altogether under 800,000 distinct CDR3 sequences are present, about 15% being singletons, with the ten largest covering 6% to 7%. The clonotype was recovered from a man aged 50 to 59 who received an inactivated influenza vaccine. The material was PBMCs from blood, obtained roughly 2 weeks before vaccination. The chain carries TRBV7-2 and TRBJ1-1; 7 bases fit TRBD1. The CDR3 DNA reads as TGTGCCAGCAAACTCCACAGGGGAGAAGCTTTCTTT. It specifies CASKLHRGEAFF.